The 11 T cell receptor beta chains below were found in one sample sequenced in a study of cytomegalovirus exposure and HLA in healthy donors. The PCR employed 60 Vbeta primers together with 13 Jbeta primers. Data came from immunoSEQ multiplex PCR; TCRdb stores just in-frame clones and leaves some out. Of 150,000 to 200,000 clones listed, roughly 90% were seen once; the top ten hold roughly 0.23%. The material sequenced was PBMCs. The origin of the receptors is a girl under three years old in good health and CMV-seronegative.

The chain links TRBV9 to TRBJ2-3, with 13 bases aligning to TRBD2. The J segment lost 3 bases and the V segment lost 4 bases, leaving 14 bases of the junction unmatched. This CDR3 has 19 residues. CDR1 SGDLS and CDR2 YYNGEE come from the germline V gene. CDR3 sequence reads: CASSLSMPETSGGTDTQYF. The CDR3 nucleotides read TGTGCCAGCAGCCTATCCATGCCCGAGACTAGCGGGGGGACAGATACGCAGTATTTT.

This clone was picked up a small number of times. Different DNA sequences within this sample yield the same CDR3. The rearrangement uses TRBV19 and TRBJ1-5; 8 positions match TRBD1. This CDR3 spans 12 amino acids. CDR1 is LNHDA, CDR2 SQIVND, per germline (reference sequence). After removal of 10 bases from V and 4 bases from J, the junction contained 3 bases not matched to a gene. The CDR3 loop reads CATRQGNQPQHF. DNA of the CDR3: TGTGCCACAAGACAGGGGAATCAGCCCCAGCATTTT.

This sequence joins TRBV27 and TRBJ2-7, with a tentative D call TRBD2 (6 bases). The CDR3 sequence is 17 residues long. From germline, CDR1 is MNHEY and CDR2 SMNVEV (reference sequence). V was pared by 3 bases and J by 1 base, with 19 bases between. CDR3 sequence (DNA): TGTGCCAGCAGTTTCGCCGCGGGTAGCGGTGGGTCCTACGAGCAGTACTTC. It encodes CASSFAAGSGGSYEQYF.

Comments on this clone: Other DNA sequences in this sample translate to the same CDR3. The V and J genes are TRBV20-1 and TRBJ2-5; D remains ambiguous. The CDR3 has 10 amino acids. V was cut by 3 bases and J by 3 bases, with 2 bases left in between. Germline V gene lookup returns CDR1 DFQATT and CDR2 SNEGSKA (reference sequence). The DNA of the CDR3 is TGCAGTGCTAGTAAAGAGACCCAGTACTTC. Amino acid sequence: CSASKETQYF.

This chain links TRBV9 with TRBJ1-1; weak D call: TRBD1 (6 bases). The length of the CDR3 is 16 residues. The V gene's germline CDR1 is SGDLS and CDR2 YYNGEE. The V and J ends lost 3 bases and 3 bases respectively, with 18 bases between them. Written as DNA, the CDR3 is TGTGCCAGCAGCGCCTGGGGTGGGGGCGGATACACTGAAGCTTTCTTT. Translated, it gives CASSAWGGGGYTEAFF.

The chain employs TRBV18 and TRBJ1-1, with 7 bases identical to TRBD1. The germline V gene has CDR1 KGHSH and CDR2 LQKENI. The CDR3 totals 17 residues. J lost 1 base, V lost 4 bases, and 12 bases had no gene match. The CDR3 DNA is TGTGCCAGCTCACGGGACAGCCCAGGGTGGGGGAACACTGAAGCTTTCTTT. Its translation is CASSRDSPGWGNTEAFF.

The rearrangement links TRBV6-1 to TRBJ1-5, with D perhaps matching TRBD1 (5 bases). The CDR3 runs 14 residues. The V and J ends lost 1 base and 6 bases respectively, with 10 bases between them. Germline CDR1 MNHNS, CDR2 SASEGT. The chain's CDR3 is CASSEGQKVQPQHF. CDR3 bases: TGTGCCAGCAGTGAAGGACAGAAGGTTCAGCCCCAGCATTTT.

This clone has a single count. This sequence joins TRBV18 and TRBJ2-2; D not resolved. The germline CDR1 and CDR2 sequences are KGHSH and LQKENI. The germline V and J ends were trimmed by 3 bases and 0 bases, with 11 bases remaining between them. The CDR3 spans 16 residues. The CDR3 sequence is CASSPRLNANTGELFF. In DNA, the CDR3 is TGTGCCAGCTCACCTAGACTGAACGCGAACACCGGGGAGCTGTTTTTT.

The chain carries TRBV7-2 and TRBJ1-6; TRBD1 agrees at 9 bases. The CDR3 spans 14 residues. CDR1 is SGHTA, CDR2 FQGNSA, per germline. V lost 4 bases and J lost 8; bases outside the gene matches: 3. CDR3 sequence (DNA): TGTGCCAGCAGCTCCGGACAGGGGTATTCACCCCTCCACTTT. The encoded protein is CASSSGQGYSPLHF.

The chain couples TRBV4-1 to TRBJ1-3; TRBD1 might be the D (6 bases). The CDR3 consists of 15 residues. CDR1 and CDR2 from the germline V gene are MGHRA and YSYEKL. V was trimmed by 6 bases and J by 4 bases, leaving 16 bases between them. The CDR3 reads CASRDRETSGNTIYF. The CDR3 DNA follows: TGCGCCAGCAGGGACAGAGAGACGTCAGGAAACACCATATATTTT.

CDR3 sequence reads: CASSLSGTTNEKLFF. The CDR3 nucleotides are TGTGCCAGTAGCCTATCAGGGACAACTAATGAAAAACTGTTTTTT. This chain joins TRBV7-6 and TRBJ1-4, with D tentatively TRBD1 (5 bases). The V end lost 9 bases, the J end lost 0 bases, and 14 bases lay between the germline ends. CDR3 length: 15 amino acids. Germline-derived CDR1 and CDR2 are SGHVS and FNYEAQ.